The clone carrying this T cell receptor beta chain was observed a handful of times. This entry comes from a study of cytomegalovirus exposure and HLA in healthy donors. Use of 60 Vbeta and 13 Jbeta primers characterized the PCR. Using immunoSEQ multiplex PCR, the repertoire was profiled, and TCRdb retains in-frame clones only, with some absent. The sample consists of over 100,000 clones, roughly 82% of them appearing once. The CDR3 loop spans 13 amino acids. Per the germline V gene, CDR1 is SSHAT and CDR2 is FNYEAQ (reference sequence). The germline V and J ends were trimmed by 5 bases and 4 bases, with 11 bases remaining between them.

Sequenced input: PBMCs. This chain links TRBV7-7 with TRBJ1-1; D ambiguous. The TCR sequence derives from a male donor in good health and CMV-seropositive. The DNA of the CDR3 is TGTGCCAGCAGCCGCAGTGCGGGCACTGAAGCTTTCTTT. Its protein product is CASSRSAGTEAFF.